The clone carrying this T cell receptor (beta chain) has at least ten counts. The record originates from a study of blood T cells in healthy people across ages. Trimming cost V 5 bases and J 5 bases, with 18 bases left between them. The V gene's germline CDR1 is SNHLY and CDR2 FYNNEI. The CDR3 loop spans 15 amino acids. Together with a sample-barcoded 5' primer, a J-beta primer mix was included in a second PCR lasting about 7 to 11 cycles. TCRdb reprocessed the 5' RACE reads via MiXCR and lists one record per CDR3 protein. The table has some 640,000 distinct CDR3 sequences, 25% to 35% seen once. The sequence was obtained from a woman older than 75 in good health. The chain employs TRBV2 and TRBJ2-5; maybe TRBD2 (6 bases). Sequenced input: blood. The CDR3 DNA follows: TGTGCCAGCAGTCCTTTGGGGACTTTTGGGGAGACCCAGTACTTC. Protein product: CASSPLGTFGETQYF.